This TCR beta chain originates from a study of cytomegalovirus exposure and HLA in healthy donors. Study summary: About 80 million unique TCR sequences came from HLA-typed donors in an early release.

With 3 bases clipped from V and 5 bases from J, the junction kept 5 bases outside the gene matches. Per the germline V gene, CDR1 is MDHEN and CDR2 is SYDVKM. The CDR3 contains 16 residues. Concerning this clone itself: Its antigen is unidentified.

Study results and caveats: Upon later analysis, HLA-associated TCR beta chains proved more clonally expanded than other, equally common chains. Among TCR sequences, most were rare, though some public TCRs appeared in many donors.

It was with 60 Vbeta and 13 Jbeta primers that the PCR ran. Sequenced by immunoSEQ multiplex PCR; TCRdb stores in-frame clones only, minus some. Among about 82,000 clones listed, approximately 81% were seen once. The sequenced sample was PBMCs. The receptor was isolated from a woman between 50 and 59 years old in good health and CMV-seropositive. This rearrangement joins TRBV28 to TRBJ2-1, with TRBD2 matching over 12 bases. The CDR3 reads CASSLTGLAGNNEQFF. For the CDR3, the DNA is TGTGCCAGCAGTTTGACGGGACTAGCGGGCAACAATGAGCAGTTCTTC. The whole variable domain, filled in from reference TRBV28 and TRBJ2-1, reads DVKVTQSSRYLVKRTGEKVFLECVQDMDHENMFWYRQDPGLGLRLIYFSYDVKMKEKGDIPEGYSVSREKKERFSLILESASTNQTSMYLCASSLTGLAGNNEQFFGPGTRLTVL.